The 27 T cell receptor beta chains below come from one sample, sequenced in a study of T cells in Graves' hyperthyroidism and ophthalmopathy. Amplification yielded TCR beta CDR3 regions, with RNA transcripts as the source. Researchers ran a first-round RT-PCR on the TCR CDR3 using the HTBI primer set. Using its own MiXCR run on the multiplex PCR reads, TCRdb lists one record per CDR3 protein. The sample contains approximately 740,000 distinct CDR3 sequences, 14% of which appear only once. Sequencing was done on a sample of blood. The receptors here all came from a woman aged 18-29 years with Graves' hyperthyroidism.

Many counts were recorded for this clonotype. This chain uses TRBV7-9 with TRBJ2-1, with D uncertain. V was shortened by 1 base and J by 4 bases, with 17 bases between the two germline ends. Germline lookup yields CDR1 SEHNR and CDR2 FQNEAQ (reference sequence). The CDR3 has 17 residues. CDR3 protein: CASSLVRSNPTYNEQFF. The CDR3 DNA sequence: TGTGCCAGCAGCTTAGTGAGGTCCAACCCCACTTACAATGAGCAGTTCTTC.

This clonotype appeared many times. The chain has TRBV2 and TRBJ2-7, with D perhaps matching TRBD2 (7 bases). Germline V CDR1 and CDR2: SNHLY, FYNNEI. Trimming left V 3 bases short and J 2 bases short, with 14 bases between. This CDR3 has 15 amino acids. CDR3 amino acids: CASSDIEGGTYEQYF. Written as DNA, the CDR3 is TGTGCCAGCAGTGATATTGAGGGGGGGACCTACGAGCAGTACTTC.

In its sample, this clonotype was seen many times. V is TRBV7-9 and J is TRBJ2-7; 10 bases match TRBD2. This CDR3 has 13 amino acids. The junction had 4 bases not matched to a gene; V was cut back by 6 bases and J by 5 bases. Germline CDR1 and CDR2: SEHNR and FQNEAQ (reference sequence). CDR3 residues: CASRLAGAHEQYF. CDR3 DNA: TGTGCCAGCAGGCTAGCGGGAGCTCACGAGCAGTACTTC.

The rearrangement uses TRBV6-1 and TRBJ2-7; D possibly uses TRBD1 or TRBD2 (5 bases each). The CDR3 covers 14 residues. Trimming took off 9 bases at V and 3 bases at J, with 18 bases between the two ends. Germline V gene data show CDR1 as MNHNS and CDR2 as SASEGT. CDR3 coding DNA: TGTGCCAGTACACAAACGGGACGCCTCTACGAGCAGTACTTC. This translates into CASTQTGRLYEQYF.

The V gene is TRBV24-1, the J gene TRBJ2-1; D is perhaps TRBD1 or TRBD2 (6 bases each). The germline V gene has CDR1 KGHDR and CDR2 SFDVKD. V lost 10 bases, J lost 8 bases, and 14 bases lay in between. The CDR3 loop spans 12 amino acids. The CDR3 spells CATGGLRDEQFF. CDR3 nucleotide sequence: TGTGCCACAGGGGGGTTGCGAGATGAGCAGTTCTTC.

This clonotype showed up many times. V and J are TRBV11-2 and TRBJ2-1; TRBD1 matches 8 bases. The germline V gene has CDR1 SGHAT and CDR2 FQNNGV. V was pared by 5 bases and J by 7 bases, with 4 bases of the junction left unmatched. The CDR3 extends over 13 amino acids. CDR3 loop: CASSATGENEQFF. CDR3 coding DNA: TGTGCCAGCAGCGCGACAGGGGAGAATGAGCAGTTCTTC.

This rearrangement joins TRBV11-2 to TRBJ2-1; the D is unclear. Germline assignment: CDR1 SGHAT and CDR2 FQNNGV. The CDR3 has 12 residues. Between the trimmed V and J ends, which lost 5 bases and 12 bases, there was a span of 14 bases. The CDR3 protein is CASSPRGDGQFF. CDR3 bases: TGTGCCAGCAGCCCCCGTGGGGATGGGCAGTTCTTC. Together with reference TRBV11-2 and TRBJ2-1, the CDR3 gives the full variable domain: EAGVAQSPRYKIIEKRQSVAFWCNPISGHATLYWYQQILGQGPKLLIQFQNNGVVDDSQLPKDRFSAERLKGVDSTLKIQPAKLEDSAVYLCASSPRGDGQFFGPGTRLTVL.

This clonotype was seen ten or more times. The chain employs TRBV7-3 and TRBJ2-3; D unclear. The CDR3 loop spans 13 amino acids. Trimming left V 0 bases short and J 5 bases short, with 6 bases between. The germline gives CDR1 SGHTA, CDR2 FQGTGA. The CDR3 DNA reads TGTGCCAGCAGCTTAACCCGGGTAGATACGCAGTATTTT. It specifies CASSLTRVDTQYF.

This clonotype was detected a few times. The chain couples TRBV5-5 to TRBJ2-1; TRBD2 aligns across 7 bases. J lost 9 bases, V lost 5 bases, and 2 bases had no gene match. The CDR3 extends over 11 amino acids. CDR1 SGHKS and CDR2 YYEKEE come from the germline V gene (reference sequence). The CDR3 sequence: CASSPSGEQFF. As DNA, the CDR3 is TGTGCCAGCAGTCCTAGCGGTGAGCAGTTCTTC.

This sequence joins TRBV28 and TRBJ1-1, with D unclear. CDR1 and CDR2 from the germline V gene are MDHEN and SYDVKM. Trimming pared 8 bases from V and 0 bases from J, leaving 13 bases between. CDR3 length: 14 residues. The CDR3 sequence is CASALQILNTEAFF. CDR3 in DNA: TGTGCCAGCGCCCTTCAGATCTTGAACACTGAAGCTTTCTTT.

This clonotype was seen a handful of times. The V gene is TRBV6-1, the J gene TRBJ1-2; the D gene is possibly TRBD1 (6 bases). Trimming left V 6 bases short and J 4 bases short, with 18 bases between. CDR3 length equals 15 residues. Per the germline V gene, CDR1 is MNHNS and CDR2 is SASEGT. The CDR3 DNA is TGTGCCAGCAGGATCAGACAGGAGGCGGCCTATGGCTACACCTTC. Its translation is CASRIRQEAAYGYTF.

The chain joins TRBV12-3 or TRBV12-4 to TRBJ2-3; TRBD2 matches at 10 bases. CDR3 length equals 15 residues. The trim removed 5 bases at V and 3 bases at J, leaving 5 bases unmatched. The CDR3 DNA sequence: TGTGCCAGCAGTCCTACTAGCGGGACAACAGATACGCAGTATTTT. Its protein is CASSPTSGTTDTQYF.

This clonotype was detected many times. The chain is built from TRBV20-1 and TRBJ1-4, with 10 positions matching TRBD1. CDR3 length: 14 residues. Germline CDR1 is DFQATT and CDR2 is SNEGSKA (reference sequence). Trimming at V came to 3 bases and at J to 8 bases, leaving 6 bases not matched to a gene. CDR3 in DNA: TGCAGTGCTAGTTGGGACAGGGGAGCGGAAAAACTGTTTTTT. This codes for CSASWDRGAEKLFF.

The table lists this clonotype with many counts. V gene TRBV30 combines with J gene TRBJ2-7; D remains ambiguous. The V end was cut by 1 base, the J end by 3 bases, with 4 bases between. This CDR3 contains 11 residues. Germline V gives CDR1 GTSNPN, CDR2 SVGIG (reference sequence). This chain's CDR3 is CAWSASYEQYF. The DNA for the CDR3 is TGTGCCTGGAGTGCGAGCTACGAGCAGTACTTC.

The genes are TRBV11-1 and TRBJ2-7, with TRBD2 matching 15 bases. J was trimmed by 9 bases and V by 5 bases; bases with no gene match: 8. The germline V gene has CDR1 SGHAT and CDR2 FQDESV (reference sequence). The CDR3 has 15 residues. CDR3 in DNA: TGTGCCAGCAGCCAAGGACTAGCGGGAGGGCCGGGGCAGTACTTC. The encoded protein is CASSQGLAGGPGQYF.

A few counts support this clonotype. The genes are TRBV5-5 and TRBJ1-1, with D possibly matching TRBD1 (5 bases). Between the trimmed V and J ends, which lost 2 bases and 2 bases, there was a span of 13 bases. CDR3 length: 15 amino acids. Germline assignment: CDR1 SGHKS and CDR2 YYEKEE (reference sequence). The CDR3 loop reads CASSLGVELNTEAFF. In nucleotides, the CDR3 is TGTGCCAGCAGCTTAGGGGTAGAGTTAAACACTGAAGCTTTCTTT.

The gene calls are TRBV9 and TRBJ2-7; 7 bases align to TRBD2. The trim removed 4 bases at V and 2 bases at J, leaving 9 bases unmatched. Germline V gives CDR1 SGDLS, CDR2 YYNGEE. The CDR3 length is 15 residues. The CDR3 loop is CASSPSGIHTYEQYF. CDR3 DNA: TGTGCCAGCAGCCCCAGCGGGATCCATACCTACGAGCAGTACTTC.

Only a few counts were recorded for this clonotype. This chain links TRBV27 with TRBJ2-1; D might be TRBD2 (5 bases). The CDR3 runs 15 residues. Germline CDR1 MNHEY, CDR2 SMNVEV (reference sequence). Trimming took 4 bases from V and 4 from J, leaving 14 bases between them. Here the CDR3 reads CASSSLGSGYNEQFF. The CDR3 DNA reads as TGTGCCAGCAGTTCTCTGGGGAGCGGTTACAATGAGCAGTTCTTC.

In this sample, this clonotype turned up a few times. A much larger clonotype is one base distant, so this may be a read error. Lacking the conserved final phenylalanine or tryptophan, this CDR3 likely reflects a read error. The chain recombines TRBV11-1 with TRBJ2-7; 8 bases align to TRBD1. The ends lost 4 bases at V and 3 bases at J; junction bases unmatched: 11. Germline loops: CDR1 SGHAT, CDR2 FQDESV (reference sequence). The CDR3 is 16 residues long. The DNA of the CDR3 is TGTGCCAGCAGCTCCCAGATCGGGACAGGTCACTACGAGCAGTACCTC. It yields the protein CASSSQIGTGHYEQYL.

This clonotype was detected only a few times. The chain uses TRBV7-9 and TRBJ1-2; 9 nucleotides line up with TRBD1. V dropped 2 bases and J dropped 8; count of bases not matched to a gene: 6. Germline V lookup: CDR1 SEHNR, CDR2 FQNEAQ (reference sequence). There are 14 residues in the CDR3. This CDR3 is CASSLLQGATGYTF. In nucleotides, the CDR3 is TGTGCCAGCAGCTTACTACAGGGGGCAACGGGCTACACCTTC.

This clonotype was found many times. This chain uses TRBV7-2 with TRBJ2-1; 10 bases are shared with TRBD1. In germline, CDR1 is SGHTA, CDR2 FQGNSA. The CDR3 is 16 residues long. Trimming removed 3 bases from V and 0 bases from J; junction bases left unmatched: 2. The CDR3 loop is CASSFDRGLSYNEQFF. CDR3 sequence (DNA): TGTGCCAGCAGCTTCGACAGGGGGCTCTCCTACAATGAGCAGTTCTTC.

This clonotype was counted ten times or more. V and J are TRBV3-1 and TRBJ2-7, with D perhaps TRBD2 (6 bases). V lost 3 bases and J 5 bases, leaving 14 bases between the germline ends. This CDR3 has 14 amino acids. Germline loops: CDR1 LGHDT, CDR2 YNNKEL (reference sequence). The CDR3, as DNA: TGTGCCAGCAGCCACGGCGGCCCGGGGGACGAGCAGTACTTC. Translating gives CASSHGGPGDEQYF.

This clonotype was seen many times. The rearrangement links TRBV28 to TRBJ2-7; D possibly uses TRBD1 or TRBD2 (5 bases each). V was shortened by 2 bases and J by 0 bases, with 11 bases between the two germline ends. CDR3 length equals 15 residues. The germline gives CDR1 MDHEN, CDR2 SYDVKM. CDR3 protein: CASSLVGTGSYEQYF. CDR3 nucleotides: TGTGCCAGCAGTTTAGTAGGGACGGGCTCCTACGAGCAGTACTTC. Complete variable domain (other parts from reference TRBV28 and TRBJ2-7): DVKVTQSSRYLVKRTGEKVFLECVQDMDHENMFWYRQDPGLGLRLIYFSYDVKMKEKGDIPEGYSVSREKKERFSLILESASTNQTSMYLCASSLVGTGSYEQYFGPGTRLTVT.

There are many counts of this clonotype. The chain has TRBV6-5 and TRBJ2-7, with D maybe TRBD2 (6 bases). Deletions cut 2 bases from V and 2 bases from J, with 13 bases between. This CDR3 comprises 15 residues. CDR1 and CDR2 from the germline V gene are MNHEY and SVGAGI. The CDR3, as DNA: TGTGCCAGCAGTTACGGTTATGGGGGGACCTACGAGCAGTACTTC. Amino acids: CASSYGYGGTYEQYF.

In this sample, this clonotype turned up a few times. The gene calls are TRBV30 and TRBJ1-6, with 7 bases lining up with TRBD1. The germline gives CDR1 GTSNPN, CDR2 SVGIG (reference sequence). After removal of 5 bases from V and 7 bases from J, the junction contained 11 bases not matched to a gene. The CDR3 has 15 amino acids. The CDR3, as DNA: TGTGCCTGGTCCAGGACAGGTCCTAGGAATTCACCCCTCCACTTT. Protein sequence: CAWSRTGPRNSPLHF.

This clonotype was observed many times. This rearrangement joins TRBV2 to TRBJ1-2; D not resolved. This CDR3 has 13 residues. Germline lookup yields CDR1 SNHLY and CDR2 FYNNEI. Trimming took off 6 bases at V and 8 bases at J, with 16 bases between the two ends. The CDR3 nucleotides read TGTGCCAGCAGCCCAACCGGGGAGGCGGGCTACACCTTC. Protein: CASSPTGEAGYTF. Together with reference TRBV2 and TRBJ1-2, the CDR3 gives the full variable domain: EPEVTQTPSHQVTQMGQEVILRCVPISNHLYFYWYRQILGQKVEFLVSFYNNEISEKSEIFDDQFSVERPDGSNFTLKIRSTKLEDSAMYFCASSPTGEAGYTFGSGTRLTVV.

This chain connects TRBV5-1 to TRBJ1-4; TRBD1 aligns across 7 bases. The CDR3 sequence is 15 residues long. Trimming removed 0 bases from V and 5 bases from J; junction bases left unmatched: 4. Per germline, CDR1 SGHRS and CDR2 YFSETQ. The CDR3 region is CASSLEGATNEKLFF. The CDR3 nucleotides read TGCGCCAGCAGCTTGGAGGGGGCCACAAATGAAAAACTGTTTTTT.